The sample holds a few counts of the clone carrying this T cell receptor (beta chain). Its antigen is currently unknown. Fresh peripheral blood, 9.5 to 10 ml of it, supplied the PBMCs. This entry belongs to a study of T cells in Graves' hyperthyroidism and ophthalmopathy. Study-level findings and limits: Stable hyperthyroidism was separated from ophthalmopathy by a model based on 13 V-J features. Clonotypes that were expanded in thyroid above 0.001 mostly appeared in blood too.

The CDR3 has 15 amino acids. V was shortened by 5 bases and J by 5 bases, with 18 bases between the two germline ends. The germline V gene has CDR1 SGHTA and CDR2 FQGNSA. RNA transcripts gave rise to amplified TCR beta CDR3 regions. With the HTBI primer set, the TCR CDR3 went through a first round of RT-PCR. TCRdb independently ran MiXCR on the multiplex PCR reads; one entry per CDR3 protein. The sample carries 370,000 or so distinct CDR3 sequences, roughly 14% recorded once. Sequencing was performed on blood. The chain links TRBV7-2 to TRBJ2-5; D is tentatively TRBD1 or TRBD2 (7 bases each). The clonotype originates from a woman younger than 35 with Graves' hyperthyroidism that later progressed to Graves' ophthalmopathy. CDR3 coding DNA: TGTGCCAGCAGCCGATACGCTCAGGGGGGGGAGACCCAGTACTTC. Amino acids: CASSRYAQGGETQYF.